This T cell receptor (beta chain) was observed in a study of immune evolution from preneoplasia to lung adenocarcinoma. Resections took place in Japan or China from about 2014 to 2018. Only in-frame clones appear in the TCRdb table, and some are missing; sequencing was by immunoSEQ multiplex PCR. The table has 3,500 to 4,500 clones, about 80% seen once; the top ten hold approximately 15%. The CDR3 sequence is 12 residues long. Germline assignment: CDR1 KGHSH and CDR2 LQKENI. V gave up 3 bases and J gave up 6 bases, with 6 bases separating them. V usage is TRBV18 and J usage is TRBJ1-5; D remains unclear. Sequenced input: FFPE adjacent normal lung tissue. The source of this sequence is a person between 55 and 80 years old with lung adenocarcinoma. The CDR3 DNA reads TGTGCCAGCTCACCCTCATCTCAGCCCCAGCATTTT. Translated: CASSPSSQPQHF. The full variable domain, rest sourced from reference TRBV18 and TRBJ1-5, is NAGVMQNPRHLVRRRGQEARLRCSPMKGHSHVYWYRQLPEEGLKFMVYLQKENIIDESGMPKERFSAEFPKEGPSILRIQQVVRGDSAAYFCASSPSSQPQHFGDGTRLSIL.